What follows are 6 T cell receptor beta chains derived from one specimen sequenced in a study of cytomegalovirus exposure and HLA in healthy donors. Primers for the PCR totalled 60 Vbeta and 13 Jbeta. Profiling relied on immunoSEQ multiplex PCR, and the TCRdb table lists in-frame clones only, not all of them. Of 100,000 to 150,000 clones in the sample, around 77% were seen once. Sequenced: PBMCs. These receptors were taken from a woman aged 40-49 years in good health and CMV-seropositive.

This clone was seen once. This sequence joins TRBV5-8 and TRBJ2-4; 7 nucleotides agree with TRBD2. This CDR3 is 17 amino acids long. The V gene end was trimmed by 0 bases and the J gene end by 5 bases; junction bases not matched to a gene: 11. Germline CDR1 and CDR2: SGHTS and YDEGEE. The CDR3 spells CASSLDRRELRENIQYF. The CDR3 DNA reads TGTGCCAGCAGCTTGGATCGGCGGGAGCTTCGAGAAAACATTCAGTACTTC.

V is TRBV6-1 and J is TRBJ2-7, with TRBD1 matching 8 bases. Germline CDR1 and CDR2: MNHNS and SASEGT. The J segment lost 2 bases and the V segment lost 6 bases, leaving 9 bases of the junction unmatched. The CDR3 contains 15 residues. CDR3 region: CASREETGATYEQYF. Here the CDR3 DNA reads TGTGCCAGCAGGGAGGAGACAGGGGCGACCTACGAGCAGTACTTC.

V gene TRBV5-1 combines with J gene TRBJ2-1; 9 bases are a match to TRBD2. V trimming: 4 bases; J trimming: 0 bases; junction bases outside the gene matches: 5. CDR3 length equals 16 residues. Germline-derived CDR1 and CDR2 are SGHRS and YFSETQ. The chain's CDR3 is CASSLGLAYSYNEQFF. As DNA, the CDR3 is TGCGCCAGCAGCCTAGGACTAGCGTACTCCTACAATGAGCAGTTCTTC.

This chain links TRBV30 with TRBJ1-5, with TRBD1 matching over 7 bases. The germline gives CDR1 GTSNPN, CDR2 SVGIG (reference sequence). Trimming at V came to 2 bases and at J to 3 bases, leaving 10 bases not matched to a gene. The CDR3 runs to 16 residues. CDR3 coding DNA: TGTGCCTGGAGTCTAACGGGACAGCCTTTCAATCAGCCCCAGCATTTT. As protein: CAWSLTGQPFNQPQHF.

The chain employs TRBV11-2 and TRBJ2-7; 13 nucleotides line up with TRBD2. The CDR3 is made up of 15 amino acids. The germline V gene encodes CDR1 SGHAT and CDR2 FQNNGV. V dropped 0 bases and J dropped 12; count of bases not matched to a gene: 8. CDR3 in DNA: TGTGCCAGCAGCTTAGATCGAACTAGCGGGAGGGGGTGGTACTTC. Protein: CASSLDRTSGRGWYF. The full variable domain, completed using reference TRBV11-2 and TRBJ2-7, is EAGVAQSPRYKIIEKRQSVAFWCNPISGHATLYWYQQILGQGPKLLIQFQNNGVVDDSQLPKDRFSAERLKGVDSTLKIQPAKLEDSAVYLCASSLDRTSGRGWYFGPGTRLTVT.

The genes are TRBV30 and TRBJ2-7, with a possible D match to TRBD2 (7 bases). Germline V CDR1 and CDR2: GTSNPN, SVGIG (reference sequence). The CDR3 totals 14 residues. The V and J ends lost 5 bases and 0 bases respectively, with 14 bases between them. The CDR3 nucleotides read TGTGCCTGGGGTCGGGGAGGGGGCTCCTACGAGCAGTACTTC. Translated: CAWGRGGGSYEQYF.